This T cell receptor (beta chain) originates from a study of T cells after yellow fever vaccination. Findings and limits, study-wide: Highly abundant clonotypes carried over from the bulk population could end up in FACS-sorted repertoires as contaminants. Overlap between CD4 and CD8 compartments was detected for a small share of clonotypes.

This clonotype was seen repeatedly, ten times or more. Antigen unknown. In TCRdb, the 5' RACE reads were re-called with MiXCR into one record per CDR3 protein. This table has about 58,000 distinct CDR3 sequences, roughly 6.9% appearing once. Looked up from germline, CDR1 is LGHNA and CDR2 is YSLEER. There are 17 residues in the CDR3. Trimming removed 0 bases from V and 2 bases from J, with 14 bases in between. The sequence came from a man aged 18-30 years who received the YFV17D yellow fever vaccine. This chain connects TRBV4-3 to TRBJ2-1; the D gene is possibly TRBD1 (6 bases). The sample in question was CD8+ T cells sorted from PBMCs, obtained on the day of the first yellow fever vaccination. Written as DNA, the CDR3 is TGCGCCAGCAGCCAAGACGCCTCCCAGGGGCCCTACAATGAGCAGTTCTTC. Translated, it gives CASSQDASQGPYNEQFF.